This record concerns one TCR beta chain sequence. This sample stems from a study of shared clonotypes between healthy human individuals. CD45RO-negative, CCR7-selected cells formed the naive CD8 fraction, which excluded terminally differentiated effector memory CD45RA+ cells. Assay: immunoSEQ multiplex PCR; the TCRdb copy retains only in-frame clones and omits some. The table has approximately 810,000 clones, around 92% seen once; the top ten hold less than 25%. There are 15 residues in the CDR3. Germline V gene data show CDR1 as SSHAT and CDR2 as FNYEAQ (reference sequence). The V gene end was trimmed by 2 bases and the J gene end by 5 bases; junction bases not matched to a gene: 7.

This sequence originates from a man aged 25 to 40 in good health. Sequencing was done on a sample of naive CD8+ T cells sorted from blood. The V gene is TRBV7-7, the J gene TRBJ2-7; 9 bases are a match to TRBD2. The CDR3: CASSLFAGGLDEQYF. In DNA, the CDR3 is TGTGCCAGCAGCTTATTTGCGGGAGGGCTGGACGAGCAGTACTTC. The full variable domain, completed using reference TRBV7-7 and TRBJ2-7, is GAGVSQSPRYKVTKRGQDVTLRCDPISSHATLYWYQQALGQGPEFLTYFNYEAQPDKSGLPSDRFSAERPEGSISTLTIQRTEQRDSAMYRCASSLFAGGLDEQYFGPGTRLTVT.